This T cell receptor (beta chain) was profiled in a study of T-cell memory formation after mild COVID-19 (dated by TCRdb to 2020 to 2022). In the study overall: TCR sequence clusters from the two donors were largely donor specific. In two donors, T-cell clones that expanded and contracted after mild COVID-19 were followed by sequencing TCRalpha and TCRbeta repertoires longitudinally. The cohort was made up of two young adult volunteers, one female and one male, who were previously healthy. The investigation overall reported the following: SARS-CoV-2 specificity was not confirmed for the second-wave clones peaking on day 37. Contracting CD4+ clones were found mainly in CM and EM memory subsets, while CD8+ clones were enriched in EMRA. Clones that contracted from day 15 to 85 showed balanced CD4/CD8 phenotypes, whereas a second wave of clones that expanded from day 15 to 37 leaned towards CD4+. Some responding clones were detected in pre-infection memory, which suggested that pre-existing cross-reactive memory T cells had joined the SARS-CoV-2 response. Only two mild cases were covered in the study, and larger cohorts including severe cases with pre-infection samples were considered necessary.

Regarding this clonotype: This clone's antigen is unknown. No base quality information exists; no much larger clone differs at one position.

PBMCs were isolated by Ficoll-Paque density gradient centrifugation. Data came from an Illumina NovaSeq 6000. Using 5'RACE with constant-segment primers, TCRalpha and TCRbeta cDNA libraries were constructed, with sample barcodes and unique molecular identifiers added in the process. RNA was extracted from every sample with Trizol reagent. Libraries were amplified in two PCR steps, with a second sample barcode and Illumina TruSeq adapters added in the second step. Sequencing of libraries was performed on an Illumina NovaSeq with 2 x 150 bp paired-end reads. As for the original processing: Demultiplexing of reads and collapsing into UMI-guided consensus sequences were performed with migec v1.2.7. Using mixcr v2.1.11, UMI consensuses were aligned to TRA and TRB V and J templates and then assembled into clonotypes. A clonotype was counted as expanded or contracted only if both edgeR and NoisET called the change significant, with noise models trained on biological replicates. For edgeR calls, a false discovery rate-adjusted p below 0.01 and a log2 fold-change threshold of 1 were applied. As an exploratory analysis of dynamics, PCA with hierarchical clustering was applied to max-normalized trajectories of the 1000 most abundant clonotypes. Separately sequenced CD4+ and CD8+ repertoires were used to assign the CD4 or CD8 phenotype of responding clones. TCRdb redid the processing of the public reads, applying fastp at Q25 and MiXCR, and retained in-frame beta chains. Duplicate CDR3 protein sequences are folded into a single record with the most common DNA and genes. The V and J calls were not made by the authors but by TCRdb's processing. For this sample the table gives more than 300,000 distinct CDR3 sequences, of which approximately 15% were detected only once. The ten largest make up around a fifth of the sample.

V drops 6 bases and J drops 10 bases, leaving 16 bases in between. The CDR3 spans 12 residues, from the cysteine through the phenylalanine. The DNA shown is the 36-base CDR3, in frame from base 1. This receptor chain uses TRBV12-3 or TRBV12-4 and TRBJ2-7, with a tentative D call of TRBD1 or TRBD2, each matching 5 bases. The source material was PBMCs or a T cell subset sorted from them (not recorded which). This TCR was sampled from a man aged 18 to 29 who had mild COVID-19 (a few samples of this study predate the infection). The sample titles of this study are shuffled in the database, so cell type and time point are left out; the donor was told from shared clones. The DNA is TGTGCCAGCAGCCTCGGATGGGACGGTCAGTACTTC. This codes for CASSLGWDGQYF.